The source of this T cell receptor beta chain is a study of blood T cell repertoires in COVID-19. Study context: From the United States, Italy and Spain came samples of acute and convalescent COVID-19.

V gave up 6 bases and J gave up 5 bases; unmatched junction bases: 12. Germline assignment: CDR1 KGHSH and CDR2 LQKENI. This CDR3 has 15 residues. The table came from immunoSEQ multiplex PCR; TCRdb's copy has only in-frame clones and leaves some out. The sample yields approximately 350,000 clones, around 86% seen once. Participants' own reports of clinical history determined their cohort assignment. This receptor was identified in a woman between 50 and 59 years old who had recovered from COVID-19. The chain is built from TRBV18 and TRBJ2-5; 7 bases map to TRBD1. Material for sequencing was PBMCs or T cells enriched from blood (not recorded which). The CDR3 bases are TGTGCCAGCTCCCTTGGGACAGCCGGTCGGGAGACCCAGTACTTC. Translating gives CASSLGTAGRETQYF.